One TCR beta chain is described in this entry. The antigen remains undetermined. This sample's TCRbeta library carried unique molecular identifier barcodes. TCRdb ran MiXCR on the PCR reads and lists one entry per CDR3 protein. Of 900,000 or so distinct CDR3 sequences in the sample, 15% to 20% were seen once. These data come from a study of T-cell reconstitution after alpha-beta-depleted transplantation in children. The CDR3 is made up of 16 amino acids. The germline V gene has CDR1 MGHDK and CDR2 SYGVNS. V was pared by 2 bases and J by 4 bases, with 17 bases between. General study points: About two months after transplant, alpha-beta T cells reportedly came from several hundred expanded graft clones. From surviving recipient T cells and thymic progenitors came the high day-60 TCRbeta diversity observed in some patients. T-cell numbers and diversity, one year after transplant, stemmed largely from T cells that were newly produced.

This TCR came from a male patient younger than 18 who had a stem cell transplant for acute lymphoblastic leukemia, so the T cells may come from the graft donor. The V gene is TRBV25-1, the J gene TRBJ1-2; D is ambiguous. This material consisted of PBMCs, mostly from graft donor cells, taken 360 days after TCRalphabeta/CD19-depleted stem cell transplant. In DNA form, the CDR3 reads TGTGCCAGCAGTGAAGATTTCCGAGGCAGGTCCTATGGCTACACCTTC. This translates into CASSEDFRGRSYGYTF.